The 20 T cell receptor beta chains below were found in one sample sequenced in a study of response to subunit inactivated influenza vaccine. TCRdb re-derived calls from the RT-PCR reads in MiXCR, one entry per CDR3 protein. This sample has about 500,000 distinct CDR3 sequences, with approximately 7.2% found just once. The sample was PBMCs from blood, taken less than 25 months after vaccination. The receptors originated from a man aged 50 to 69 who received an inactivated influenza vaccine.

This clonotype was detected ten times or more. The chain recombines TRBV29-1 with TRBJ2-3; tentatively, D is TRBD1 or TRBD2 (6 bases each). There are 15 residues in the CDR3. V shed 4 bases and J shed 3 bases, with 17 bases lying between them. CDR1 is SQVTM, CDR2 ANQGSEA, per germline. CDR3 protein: CSVGSGGLGTDTQYF. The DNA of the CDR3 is TGCAGCGTTGGTTCTGGGGGGCTCGGGACAGATACGCAGTATTTT.

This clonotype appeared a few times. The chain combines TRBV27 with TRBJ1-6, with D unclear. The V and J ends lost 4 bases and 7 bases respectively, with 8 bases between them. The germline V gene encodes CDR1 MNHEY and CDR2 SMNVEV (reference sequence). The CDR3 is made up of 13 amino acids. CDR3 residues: CASSSQGNSPLHF. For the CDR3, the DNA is TGTGCCAGCAGTTCACAAGGAAATTCACCCCTCCACTTT.

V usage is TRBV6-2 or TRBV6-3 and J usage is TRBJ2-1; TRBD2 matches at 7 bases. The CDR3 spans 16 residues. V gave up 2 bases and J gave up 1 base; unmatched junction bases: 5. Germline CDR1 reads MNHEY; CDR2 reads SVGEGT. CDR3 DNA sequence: TGTGCCAGCAGTTACCTGACTAGCTTTTCCTACAATGAGCAGTTCTTC. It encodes CASSYLTSFSYNEQFF.

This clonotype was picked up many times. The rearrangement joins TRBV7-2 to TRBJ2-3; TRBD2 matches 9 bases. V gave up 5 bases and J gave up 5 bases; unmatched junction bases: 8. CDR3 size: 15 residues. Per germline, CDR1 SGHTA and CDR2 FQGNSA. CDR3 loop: CASSPSGGRRDTQYF. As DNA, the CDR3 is TGTGCCAGCAGCCCCAGCGGGGGGAGACGAGATACGCAGTATTTT.

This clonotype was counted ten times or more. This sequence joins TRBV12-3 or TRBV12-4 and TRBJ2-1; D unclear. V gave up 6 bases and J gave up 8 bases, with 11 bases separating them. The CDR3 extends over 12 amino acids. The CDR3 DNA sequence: TGTGCCAGCAGGGCTAGAGTTTATGAGCAGTTCTTC. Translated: CASRARVYEQFF.

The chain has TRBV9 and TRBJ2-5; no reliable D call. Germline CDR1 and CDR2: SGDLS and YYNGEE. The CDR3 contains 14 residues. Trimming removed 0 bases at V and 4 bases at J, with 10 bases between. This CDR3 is CASSVGRARETQYF. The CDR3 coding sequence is TGTGCCAGCAGCGTAGGTCGTGCCAGAGAGACCCAGTACTTC.

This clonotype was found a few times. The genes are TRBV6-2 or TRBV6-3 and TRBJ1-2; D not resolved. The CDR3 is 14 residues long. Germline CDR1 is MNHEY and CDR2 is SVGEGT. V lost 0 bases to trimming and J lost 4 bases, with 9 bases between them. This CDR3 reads CASSYSSRVYGYTF. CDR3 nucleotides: TGTGCCAGCAGTTACTCGTCTCGGGTCTATGGCTACACCTTC.

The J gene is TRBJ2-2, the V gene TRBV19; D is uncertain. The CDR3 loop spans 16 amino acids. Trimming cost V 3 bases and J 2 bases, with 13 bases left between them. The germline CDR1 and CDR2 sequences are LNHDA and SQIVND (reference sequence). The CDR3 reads CASSIGHTINTGELFF. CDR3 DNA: TGTGCCAGTAGTATCGGGCATACGATCAACACCGGGGAGCTGTTTTTT.

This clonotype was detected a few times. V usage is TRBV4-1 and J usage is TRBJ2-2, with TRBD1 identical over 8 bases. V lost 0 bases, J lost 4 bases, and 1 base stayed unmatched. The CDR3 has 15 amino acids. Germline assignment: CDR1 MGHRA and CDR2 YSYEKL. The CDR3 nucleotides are TGCGCCAGCAGCCAAGAACAGGGGGGCACCGGGGAGCTGTTTTTT. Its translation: CASSQEQGGTGELFF.

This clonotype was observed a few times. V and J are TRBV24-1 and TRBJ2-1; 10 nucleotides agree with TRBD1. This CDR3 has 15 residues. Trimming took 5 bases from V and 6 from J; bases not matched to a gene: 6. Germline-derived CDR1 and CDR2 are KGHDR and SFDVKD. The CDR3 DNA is TGTGCCACCAGTGGAGGGACAGGGGCCGCCAATGAGCAGTTCTTC. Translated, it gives CATSGGTGAANEQFF.

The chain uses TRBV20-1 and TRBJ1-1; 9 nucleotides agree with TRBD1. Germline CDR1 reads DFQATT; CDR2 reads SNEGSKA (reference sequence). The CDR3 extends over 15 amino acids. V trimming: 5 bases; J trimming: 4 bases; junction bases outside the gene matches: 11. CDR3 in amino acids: CSAPWAGTGITEAFF. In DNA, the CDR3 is TGCAGTGCTCCCTGGGCTGGGACAGGGATCACTGAAGCTTTCTTT.

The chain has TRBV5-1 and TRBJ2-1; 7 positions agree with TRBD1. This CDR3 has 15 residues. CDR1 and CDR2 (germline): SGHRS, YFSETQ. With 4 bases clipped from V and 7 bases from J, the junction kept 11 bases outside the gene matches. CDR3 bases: TGCGCCAGCAGCAGCGCCGGGACAGCCGGTAATGAGCAGTTCTTC. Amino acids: CASSSAGTAGNEQFF.

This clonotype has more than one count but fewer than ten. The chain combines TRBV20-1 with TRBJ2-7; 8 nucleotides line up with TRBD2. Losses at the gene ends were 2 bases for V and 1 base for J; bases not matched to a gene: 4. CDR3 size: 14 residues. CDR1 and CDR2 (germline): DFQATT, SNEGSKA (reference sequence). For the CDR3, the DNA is TGCAGTGCTAGAATAAGCGGGAGTTCCTACGAGCAGTACTTC. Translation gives CSARISGSSYEQYF.

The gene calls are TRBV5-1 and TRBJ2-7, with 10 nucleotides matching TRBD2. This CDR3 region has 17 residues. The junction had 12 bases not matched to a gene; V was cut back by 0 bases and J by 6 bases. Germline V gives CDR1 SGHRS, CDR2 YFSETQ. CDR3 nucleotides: TGCGCCAGCAGCTTGGAAGTTAGCGGGAGGCGGTACGGCGAGCAGTACTTC. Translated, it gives CASSLEVSGRRYGEQYF.

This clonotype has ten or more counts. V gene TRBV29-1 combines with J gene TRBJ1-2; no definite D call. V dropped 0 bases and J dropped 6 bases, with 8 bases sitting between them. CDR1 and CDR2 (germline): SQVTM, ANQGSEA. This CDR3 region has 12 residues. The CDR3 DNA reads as TGCAGCGTTGAAGAGGGTCACAATGGCTACACCTTC. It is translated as CSVEEGHNGYTF.

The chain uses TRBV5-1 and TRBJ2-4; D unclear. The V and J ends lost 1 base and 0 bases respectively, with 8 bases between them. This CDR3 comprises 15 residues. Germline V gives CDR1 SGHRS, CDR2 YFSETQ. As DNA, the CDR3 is TGCGCCAGCAGCTTGAACAGTCTAGCCAAAAACATTCAGTACTTC. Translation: CASSLNSLAKNIQYF. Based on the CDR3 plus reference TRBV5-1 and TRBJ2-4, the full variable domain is KAGVTQTPRYLIKTRGQQVTLSCSPISGHRSVSWYQQTPGQGLQFLFEYFSETQRNKGNFPGRFSGRQFSNSRSEMNVSTLELGDSALYLCASSLNSLAKNIQYFGAGTRLSVL.

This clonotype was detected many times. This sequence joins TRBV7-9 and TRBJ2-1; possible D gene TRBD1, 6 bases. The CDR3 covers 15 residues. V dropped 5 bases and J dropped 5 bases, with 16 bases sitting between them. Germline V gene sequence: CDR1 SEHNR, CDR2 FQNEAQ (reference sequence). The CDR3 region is CASSPAWTDNNEQFF. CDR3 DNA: TGTGCCAGCAGCCCGGCGTGGACAGATAACAATGAGCAGTTCTTC.

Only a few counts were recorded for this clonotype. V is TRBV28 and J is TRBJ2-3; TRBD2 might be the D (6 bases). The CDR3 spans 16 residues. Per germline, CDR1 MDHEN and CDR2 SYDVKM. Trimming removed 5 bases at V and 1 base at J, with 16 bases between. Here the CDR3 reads CASSPTRGLGTDTQYF. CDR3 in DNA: TGTGCCAGCAGTCCAACACGGGGGTTGGGCACAGATACGCAGTATTTT.

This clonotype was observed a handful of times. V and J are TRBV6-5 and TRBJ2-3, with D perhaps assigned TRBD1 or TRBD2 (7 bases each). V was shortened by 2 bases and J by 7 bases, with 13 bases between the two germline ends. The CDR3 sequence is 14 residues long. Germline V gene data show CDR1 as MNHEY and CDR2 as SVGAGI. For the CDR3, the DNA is TGTGCCAGCAGTTACGGGGAGGGGGCCCATACGCAGTATTTT. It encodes CASSYGEGAHTQYF.

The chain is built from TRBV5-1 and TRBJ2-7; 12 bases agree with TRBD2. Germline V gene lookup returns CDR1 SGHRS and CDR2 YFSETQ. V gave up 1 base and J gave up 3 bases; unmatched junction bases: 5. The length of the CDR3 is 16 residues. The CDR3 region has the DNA TGCGCCAGCAGCTTGACCCCGGGACTAGCGGGCTACGAGCAGTACTTC. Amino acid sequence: CASSLTPGLAGYEQYF.